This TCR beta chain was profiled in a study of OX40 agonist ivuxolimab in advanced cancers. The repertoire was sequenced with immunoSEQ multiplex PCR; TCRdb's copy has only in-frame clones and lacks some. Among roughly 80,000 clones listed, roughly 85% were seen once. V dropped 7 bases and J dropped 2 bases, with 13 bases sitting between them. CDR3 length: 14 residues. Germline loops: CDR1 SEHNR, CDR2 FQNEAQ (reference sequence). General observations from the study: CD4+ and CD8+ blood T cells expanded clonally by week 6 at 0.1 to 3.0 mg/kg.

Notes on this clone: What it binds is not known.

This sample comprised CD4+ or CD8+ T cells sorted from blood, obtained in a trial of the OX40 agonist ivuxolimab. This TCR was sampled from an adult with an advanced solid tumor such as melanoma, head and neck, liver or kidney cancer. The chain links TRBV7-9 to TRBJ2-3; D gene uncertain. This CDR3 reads CASTLGQYTDTQYF. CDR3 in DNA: TGTGCCAGCACCCTAGGGCAGTACACAGATACGCAGTATTTT. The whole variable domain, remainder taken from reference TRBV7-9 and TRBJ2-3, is DTGVSQNPRHKITKRGQNVTFRCDPISEHNRLYWYRQTLGQGPEFLTYFQNEAQLEKSRLLSDRFSAERPKGSFSTLEIQRTEQGDSAMYLCASTLGQYTDTQYFGPGTRLTVL.